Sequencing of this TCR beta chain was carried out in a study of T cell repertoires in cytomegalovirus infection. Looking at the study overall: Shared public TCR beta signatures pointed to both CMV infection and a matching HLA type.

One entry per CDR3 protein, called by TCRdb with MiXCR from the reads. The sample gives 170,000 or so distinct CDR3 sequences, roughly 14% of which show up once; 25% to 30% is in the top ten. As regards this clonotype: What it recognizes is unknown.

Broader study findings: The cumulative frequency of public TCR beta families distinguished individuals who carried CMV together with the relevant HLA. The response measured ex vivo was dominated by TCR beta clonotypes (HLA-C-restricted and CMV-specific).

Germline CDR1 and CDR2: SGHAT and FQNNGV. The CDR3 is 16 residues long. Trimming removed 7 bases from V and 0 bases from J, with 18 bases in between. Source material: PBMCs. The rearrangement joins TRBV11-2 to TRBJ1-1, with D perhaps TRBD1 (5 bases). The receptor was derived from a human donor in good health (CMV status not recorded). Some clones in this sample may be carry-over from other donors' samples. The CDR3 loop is CASTRGPGSLNTEAFF. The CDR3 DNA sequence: TGTGCCAGCACCCGAGGGCCAGGGTCGTTGAACACTGAAGCTTTCTTT.